This entry lists 11 T cell receptor beta chains sequenced from one sample in a study of beta chain features in type 1 diabetes. These receptors lack a known antigen. Every isolated RNA sample was fully reverse transcribed, so sequencing captured expressed TCRB transcripts. The protocol was immunoSEQ multiplex PCR, while the TCRdb copy is restricted to in-frame clones and leaves out a portion. Of some 700,000 clones in the sample, around 15% are singletons; the top ten hold 0.022%. Study outcomes and limitations: TCRB CDR3 length was moderately but significantly reduced in all four CD4+ subsets of Type 1 diabetes patients.

Material for sequencing was naive CD4+ T cells from blood. These receptors all come from a man younger than 35 with type 1 diabetes.

The chain links TRBV30 to TRBJ2-7; D possibly matches TRBD1 or TRBD2 (5 bases each). V was clipped by 4 bases and J by 7 bases, with 11 bases between them. Germline CDR1 is GTSNPN and CDR2 is SVGIG (reference sequence). The CDR3 has 11 amino acids. CDR3 DNA sequence: TGTGCCTGGAACCCGGGGACGGAGCAGTACTTC. As protein: CAWNPGTEQYF.

The chain carries TRBV9 and TRBJ1-5; the D is unclear. Germline values: CDR1 SGDLS, CDR2 YYNGEE. This CDR3 is 14 amino acids long. Trimming pared 0 bases from V and 4 bases from J, leaving 8 bases between. CDR3 sequence reads: CASSVDPGNQPQHF. As DNA, the CDR3 is TGTGCCAGCAGCGTAGATCCGGGGAATCAGCCCCAGCATTTT. Complete variable domain (other parts from reference TRBV9 and TRBJ1-5): DSGVTQTPKHLITATGQRVTLRCSPRSGDLSVYWYQQSLDQGLQFLIQYYNGEERAKGNILERFSAQQFPDLHSELNLSSLELGDSALYFCASSVDPGNQPQHFGDGTRLSIL.

CDR3 sequence reads: CASSQGRASGGLQETQYF. The CDR3 bases are TGCGCCAGCAGCCAGGGCCGGGCTAGCGGGGGGCTTCAAGAGACCCAGTACTTC. The chain links TRBV4-1 to TRBJ2-5, with 11 bases lining up with TRBD2. Losses at the gene ends were 3 bases for V and 2 bases for J; bases not matched to a gene: 11. Germline CDR1 and CDR2: MGHRA and YSYEKL. The CDR3 is made up of 18 amino acids.

To note about this clone: Distinct nucleotide sequences in the sample also encode this CDR3. The genes are TRBV30 and TRBJ1-5; D is uncertain. With 0 bases removed from V and 1 base from J, the gap between germline ends came to 4 bases. CDR1 is GTSNPN and CDR2 is SVGIG in the germline V gene (reference sequence). The CDR3 covers 13 residues. CDR3 protein: CAWSVRSNQPQHF. CDR3 bases: TGTGCCTGGAGTGTGCGCAGCAATCAGCCCCAGCATTTT.

J is TRBJ1-2 and V is TRBV6-5, with D possibly matching TRBD1 (6 bases). The length of the CDR3 is 15 residues. Germline V CDR1 and CDR2: MNHEY, SVGAGI. V was trimmed by 0 bases and J by 4 bases, leaving 12 bases between them. The CDR3: CASSYSKGGTYGYTF. As DNA, the CDR3 is TGTGCCAGCAGTTACTCGAAAGGGGGGACCTATGGCTACACCTTC.

This clone occurred once. The chain carries TRBV18 and TRBJ1-2; tentative D call: TRBD1 (6 bases). CDR1 and CDR2 from the germline V gene are KGHSH and LQKENI. There are 14 residues in the CDR3. Trimming stripped 3 bases from V and 5 bases from J, with 13 bases between. CDR3 bases: TGTGCCAGCTCACCTACGGACAGAATGTATGGCTACACCTTC. Translation gives CASSPTDRMYGYTF.

This clone was recorded a few times. The V call is TRBV30, the J call TRBJ1-5; perhaps TRBD1 as D (5 bases). Trimming pared 4 bases from V and 7 bases from J, leaving 20 bases between. The CDR3 contains 15 residues. The germline CDR1 and CDR2 sequences are GTSNPN and SVGIG (reference sequence). CDR3 bases: TGTGCCTGGACCTGGGGGAACAGTGATGAACAGCCCCAGCATTTT. Translated: CAWTWGNSDEQPQHF.

V gene TRBV14 combines with J gene TRBJ1-1, with 7 positions matching TRBD1. Per germline, CDR1 SGHDN and CDR2 FVKESK. This CDR3 region has 17 residues. V shed 4 bases and J 5 bases; nucleotides not matched to a gene: 16. CDR3 sequence (DNA): TGTGCCAGCAGCCCTAGAAGGGACAGCCAATGGTGGACTGAAGCTTTCTTT. As protein: CASSPRRDSQWWTEAFF.

The rearrangement links TRBV5-1 to TRBJ2-3; D is perhaps TRBD1 (6 bases). This CDR3 is 15 amino acids long. Germline V gives CDR1 SGHRS, CDR2 YFSETQ. V shed 1 base and J shed 4 bases, with 13 bases lying between them. Here the CDR3 reads CASSLQGQGSDTQYF. In DNA form, the CDR3 reads TGCGCCAGCAGCTTGCAGGGGCAGGGCTCAGATACGCAGTATTTT. The variable domain in full, with the rest retrieved from reference TRBV5-1 and TRBJ2-3, is KAGVTQTPRYLIKTRGQQVTLSCSPISGHRSVSWYQQTPGQGLQFLFEYFSETQRNKGNFPGRFSGRQFSNSRSEMNVSTLELGDSALYLCASSLQGQGSDTQYFGPGTRLTVL.

This clone has more than one count but fewer than ten. The chain links TRBV25-1 to TRBJ2-7; 11 positions agree with TRBD1. Germline V lookup: CDR1 MGHDK, CDR2 SYGVNS. The CDR3 is made up of 15 amino acids. The V gene end was trimmed by 5 bases and the J gene end by 6 bases; junction bases not matched to a gene: 9. CDR3 in DNA: TGTGCCAGCAGTATGGGGGACAGGGGGTTCGGCGAGCAGTACTTC. Protein product: CASSMGDRGFGEQYF.

The J gene is TRBJ1-4, the V gene TRBV7-2; D is unresolved. This CDR3 has 18 residues. V dropped 5 bases and J dropped 0 bases, with 19 bases sitting between them. Per germline, CDR1 SGHTA and CDR2 FQGNSA. The CDR3 spells CASSPLRMLGPTNEKLFF. For the CDR3, the DNA is TGTGCCAGCAGCCCCCTGAGGATGTTAGGGCCAACTAATGAAAAACTGTTTTTT.